The 16 T cell receptor beta chains given below trace back to one sample, sequenced in a study of identical twins. MiXCR was run by TCRdb on the 5' RACE reads, yielding one entry per CDR3 protein. The top ten clones hold roughly 7.8% of a sample with some 300,000 distinct CDR3 sequences, about 12% of them seen once. In addition, the sample was reused for a study of yellow fever vaccine responses in identical twins.

Specimen: CD8+ T cells sorted from blood. The receptor source for this set is a woman under 30 in good health.

The chain is built from TRBV20-1 and TRBJ2-7; 10 positions match TRBD2. Losses at the gene ends were 2 bases for V and 4 bases for J; bases not matched to a gene: 8. Germline assignment: CDR1 DFQATT and CDR2 SNEGSKA (reference sequence). This CDR3 is built from 15 residues. The CDR3 reads CSARLAGEVMYEQYF. The CDR3 coding sequence is TGCAGTGCTAGACTAGCGGGAGAGGTTATGTACGAGCAGTACTTC.

A few counts support this clonotype. V and J are TRBV5-5 and TRBJ1-1; D is uncertain. The germline CDR1 and CDR2 sequences are SGHKS and YYEKEE (reference sequence). The CDR3 spans 12 residues. Trimming took off 3 bases at V and 8 bases at J, with 11 bases between the two ends. The CDR3 nucleotides are TGTGCCAGCAGCTCTTCCCGGATGGAAGCTTTCTTT. It translates to CASSSSRMEAFF.

This clonotype was found a few times. This chain uses TRBV6-5 with TRBJ1-1; no firm D call. The CDR3 has 14 amino acids. Germline CDR1 MNHEY, CDR2 SVGAGI. Trimming removed 2 bases from V and 4 bases from J, with 11 bases in between. The CDR3 protein is CASSYGNGVTEAFF. In DNA form, the CDR3 reads TGTGCCAGCAGTTACGGAAACGGGGTCACTGAAGCTTTCTTT.

The rearrangement links TRBV12-3 or TRBV12-4 to TRBJ2-1; a possible D gene is TRBD2 (6 bases). Trimming stripped 6 bases from V and 6 bases from J, with 27 bases between. The CDR3 extends over 18 amino acids. The chain's CDR3 is CASSATQTGTGIGNEQFF. DNA of the CDR3: TGTGCCAGCAGCGCCACTCAGACCGGGACTGGGATTGGCAATGAGCAGTTCTTC.

For the CDR3, the DNA is TGTGCCAGCAGCCCCGGGAGGGCCGATGAGCAGTTCTTC. Amino acid sequence: CASSPGRADEQFF. V usage is TRBV7-3 and J usage is TRBJ2-1; 8 bases are shared with TRBD2. J was trimmed by 8 bases and V by 5 bases; bases with no gene match: 5. Germline loops: CDR1 SGHTA, CDR2 FQGTGA. The CDR3 is made up of 13 amino acids.

The chain joins TRBV28 to TRBJ2-5; 10 bases align to TRBD2. Losses at the gene ends were 5 bases for V and 4 bases for J; bases not matched to a gene: 4. Germline values: CDR1 MDHEN, CDR2 SYDVKM. This CDR3 has 14 amino acids. The CDR3 DNA sequence: TGTGCCAGCAGTCCCAGCGGGAGGGCAGAGACCCAGTACTTC. Translated: CASSPSGRAETQYF.

This clonotype came up many times. The genes are TRBV5-6 and TRBJ1-2, with D hard to call. The CDR3 length is 15 residues. Germline V gene data show CDR1 as SGHDT and CDR2 as YYEEEE. The V end was cut by 5 bases, the J end by 4 bases, with 18 bases between. CDR3 amino acids: CASSLTAAQIYGYTF. CDR3 DNA sequence: TGTGCCAGCAGTCTCACAGCGGCCCAAATCTATGGCTACACCTTC.

This clonotype was seen at least ten times. V and J are TRBV12-3 or TRBV12-4 and TRBJ1-3; D call uncertain. CDR3 size: 12 residues. The V and J ends lost 5 bases and 7 bases respectively, with 9 bases between them. In DNA, the CDR3 is TGTGCCAGCAGTGACTCGGGTAACACCATATATTTT. This sequence encodes CASSDSGNTIYF.

This clonotype was counted a few times. The chain has TRBV7-6 and TRBJ2-7; TRBD1 agrees at 9 bases. Germline CDR1 SGHVS, CDR2 FNYEAQ. J gave up 3 bases and V 5 bases, and 8 bases lay outside the gene matches. CDR3 size: 15 residues. The CDR3 coding sequence is TGTGCCAGCAGCCAAATCCGGGACAGGGTCTACGAGCAGTACTTC. Protein product: CASSQIRDRVYEQYF.

This clonotype has only a few counts. The chain joins TRBV20-1 to TRBJ2-1, with D possibly TRBD2 on 5 matching bases. Germline V gives CDR1 DFQATT, CDR2 SNEGSKA (reference sequence). The CDR3 has 14 amino acids. The V end was cut by 3 bases, the J end by 13 bases, with 22 bases between. The CDR3 sequence: CSARKATTGSEQFF. The CDR3 nucleotides read TGCAGTGCTAGGAAGGCGACTACGGGCTCCGAACAGTTCTTC.

CDR3: CASSQDWVADYNEQFF. CDR3 DNA: TGTGCCAGCAGCCAAGATTGGGTAGCCGACTACAATGAGCAGTTCTTC. This chain joins TRBV3-1 and TRBJ2-1; D is unclear. There are 16 residues in the CDR3. In germline, CDR1 is LGHDT, CDR2 YNNKEL (reference sequence). The germline V and J ends were trimmed by 0 bases and 3 bases, with 12 bases remaining between them.

This clonotype was seen at least ten times. The rearrangement joins TRBV4-1 to TRBJ2-1; 13 bases align to TRBD2. V shed 3 bases and J 4 bases; nucleotides not matched to a gene: 3. CDR3 length equals 16 residues. CDR1 is MGHRA and CDR2 is YSYEKL in the germline V gene. CDR3 loop: CASSHRTSGGYNEQFF. The CDR3 bases are TGCGCCAGCAGCCACAGGACTAGCGGGGGTTACAATGAGCAGTTCTTC.

Only a few counts were recorded for this clonotype. This chain links TRBV7-6 with TRBJ2-6, with D possibly matching TRBD2 (6 bases). Trimming took 10 bases from V and 1 from J, leaving 23 bases between them. Germline CDR1 SGHVS, CDR2 FNYEAQ. The length of the CDR3 is 18 residues. In nucleotides, the CDR3 is TGTGCCACTAGAGAACGAACGGGGACTGAATCTGGGGCCAACGTCCTGACTTTC. It translates to CATRERTGTESGANVLTF.

The chain is built from TRBV4-1 and TRBJ2-5; 7 nucleotides match TRBD2. CDR1 and CDR2 (germline): MGHRA, YSYEKL. CDR3 length: 16 residues. J lost 5 bases, V lost 3 bases, and 12 bases had no gene match. The CDR3 sequence: CASSQGPAGALETQYF. DNA of the CDR3: TGCGCCAGCAGCCAGGGACCTGCGGGAGCCCTGGAGACCCAGTACTTC.

There are a few counts of this clonotype. This chain connects TRBV4-2 to TRBJ2-1; D possibly corresponds to TRBD2 (6 bases). Trimming took off 4 bases at V and 3 bases at J, with 10 bases between the two ends. The CDR3 has 14 amino acids. Looked up from germline, CDR1 is LGHNA and CDR2 is YNFKEQ. CDR3 protein: CASSPSGDYNEQFF. The DNA for the CDR3 is TGTGCCAGCAGCCCATCGGGGGACTACAATGAGCAGTTCTTC.

In this sample, this clonotype turned up many times. This chain joins TRBV3-1 and TRBJ2-1; the match to TRBD2 covers 12 bases. V trimming: 3 bases; J trimming: 8 bases; junction bases outside the gene matches: 5. Germline CDR1 reads LGHDT; CDR2 reads YNNKEL (reference sequence). The CDR3 sequence is 15 residues long. The CDR3 bases are TGTGCCAGCAGCCACCCTAGCGGGGGGGCCGATGAGCAGTTCTTC. This gives the protein CASSHPSGGADEQFF.